These T cell receptor beta chains were read from a single sample in a study of T cells after yellow fever vaccination. TCRdb re-called the 5' RACE reads with MiXCR, one entry per CDR3 protein. The table includes a few hundred thousand distinct CDR3 sequences, roughly 4% detected once. The sequenced sample was PBMCs, obtained 5 days after the yellow fever booster vaccination. The receptor source for this set is a man between 18 and 29 years old who received the YFV17D yellow fever vaccine. Both conserved end residues are part of each CDR3. Fields, in order: V gene, clone size, D gene, J gene, CDR3 protein, CDR3 DNA. A D gene is named only where the DNA matches it firmly. Only some rows state a clone size, as once, few, many or a class for expanded clones.

V: TRBV4-1
size: few
D: TRBD2
J: TRBJ2-1
CDR3: CASSQNRWGGWDEQFF
DNA: TGCGCCAGCAGCCAAAACCGTTGGGGAGGGTGGGATGAGCAGTTCTTC

V: TRBV6-5
size: many
D: -
J: TRBJ2-4
CDR3: CASSPRAWGATNIQYF
DNA: TGTGCCAGCAGCCCCAGGGCGTGGGGGGCCACAAACATTCAGTACTTC

V: TRBV3-1
size: many
D: TRBD1
J: TRBJ1-2
CDR3: CASSQDSGGGYTF
DNA: TGTGCCAGCAGCCAAGATTCAGGGGGTGGCTACACCTTC

V: TRBV6-2/TRBV6-3
size: few
D: -
J: TRBJ2-1
CDR3: CASSYSPPGGVYNEQFF
DNA: TGTGCCAGCAGTTACTCTCCCCCCGGAGGGGTCTACAATGAGCAGTTCTTC

V: TRBV4-3
size: many
D: -
J: TRBJ2-1
CDR3: CASSQDHAWGGTHEQFF
DNA: TGCGCCAGCAGCCAAGATCATGCGTGGGGAGGAACCCATGAGCAGTTCTTC

V: TRBV5-5
size: -
D: -
J: TRBJ1-1
CDR3: CASSLALPGAADTEAFF
DNA: TGTGCCAGCAGCTTGGCATTGCCCGGGGCCGCAGACACTGAAGCTTTCTTT

V: TRBV6-5
size: many
D: -
J: TRBJ1-1
CDR3: CASSYGFVRGAGTEAFF
DNA: TGTGCCAGCAGTTACGGATTTGTCCGGGGGGCTGGCACTGAAGCTTTCTTT

V: TRBV12-3/TRBV12-4
size: many
D: -
J: TRBJ2-3
CDR3: CASSLAGRSRTDTQYF
DNA: TGTGCCAGCAGTTTAGCCGGGCGGTCGAGGACAGATACGCAGTATTTT

V: TRBV28
size: few
D: -
J: TRBJ2-7
CDR3: CASHPSGGGGYEQYF
DNA: TGTGCCAGCCATCCCTCCGGGGGCGGGGGATACGAGCAGTACTTC

V: TRBV5-1
size: many
D: -
J: TRBJ2-3
CDR3: CASSPRTVGTQYF
DNA: TGCGCCAGCAGCCCTCGGACTGTTGGTACGCAGTATTTT

V: TRBV7-8
size: -
D: TRBD1
J: TRBJ2-2
CDR3: CASPGQGDTGELFF
DNA: TGTGCCAGCCCGGGACAGGGGGACACCGGGGAGCTGTTTTTT